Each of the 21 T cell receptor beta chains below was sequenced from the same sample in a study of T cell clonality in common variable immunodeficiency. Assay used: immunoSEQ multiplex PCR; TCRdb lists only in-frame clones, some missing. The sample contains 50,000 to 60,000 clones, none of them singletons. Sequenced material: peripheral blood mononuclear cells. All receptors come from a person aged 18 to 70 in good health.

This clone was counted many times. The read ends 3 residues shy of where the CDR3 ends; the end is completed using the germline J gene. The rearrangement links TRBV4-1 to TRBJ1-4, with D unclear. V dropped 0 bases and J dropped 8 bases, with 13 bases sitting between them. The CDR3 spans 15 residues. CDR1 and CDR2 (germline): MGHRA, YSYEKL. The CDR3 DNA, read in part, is TGCGCCAGCAGCCAAGAGAGAATGGCCGGGGAAAAA. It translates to CASSQERMAGEK. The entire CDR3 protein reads CASSQERMAGEKLFF.

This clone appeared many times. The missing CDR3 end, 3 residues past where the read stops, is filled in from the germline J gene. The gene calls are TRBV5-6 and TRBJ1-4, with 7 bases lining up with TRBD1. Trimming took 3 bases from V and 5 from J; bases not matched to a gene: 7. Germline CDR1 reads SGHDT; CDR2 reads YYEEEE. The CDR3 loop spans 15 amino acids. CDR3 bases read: TGTGCCAGCAGCTCTACAGGGGTGATAAATGAAAAA. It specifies CASSSTGVINEK. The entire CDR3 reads CASSSTGVINEKLFF.

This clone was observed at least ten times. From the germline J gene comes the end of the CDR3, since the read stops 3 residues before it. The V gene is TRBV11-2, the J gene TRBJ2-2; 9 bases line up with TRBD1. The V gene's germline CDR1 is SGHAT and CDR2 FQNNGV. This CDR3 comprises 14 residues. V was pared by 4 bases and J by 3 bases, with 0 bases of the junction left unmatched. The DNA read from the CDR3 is TGTGCCAGCAGCTGGACAGGGGACACCGGGGAG. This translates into CASSWTGDTGE. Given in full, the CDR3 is CASSWTGDTGELFF.

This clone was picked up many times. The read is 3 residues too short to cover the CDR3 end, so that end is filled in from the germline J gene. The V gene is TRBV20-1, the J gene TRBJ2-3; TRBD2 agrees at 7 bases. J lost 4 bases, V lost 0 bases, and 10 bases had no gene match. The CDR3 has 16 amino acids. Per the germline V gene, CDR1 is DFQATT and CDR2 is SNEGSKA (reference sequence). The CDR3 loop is CSARDLGGSEADTQYF. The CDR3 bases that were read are TGCAGTGCTAGAGATCTGGGCGGGAGCGAAGCAGATACG.

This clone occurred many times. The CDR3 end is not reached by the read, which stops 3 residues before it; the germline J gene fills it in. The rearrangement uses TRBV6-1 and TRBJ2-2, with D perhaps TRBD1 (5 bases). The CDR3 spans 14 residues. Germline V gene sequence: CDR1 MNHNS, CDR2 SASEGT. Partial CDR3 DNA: TGTGCCAGCAGTGTGGAGTCAGGGAATGAAAAG. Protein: CASSVESGNEK. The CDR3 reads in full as CASSVESGNEKLFF.

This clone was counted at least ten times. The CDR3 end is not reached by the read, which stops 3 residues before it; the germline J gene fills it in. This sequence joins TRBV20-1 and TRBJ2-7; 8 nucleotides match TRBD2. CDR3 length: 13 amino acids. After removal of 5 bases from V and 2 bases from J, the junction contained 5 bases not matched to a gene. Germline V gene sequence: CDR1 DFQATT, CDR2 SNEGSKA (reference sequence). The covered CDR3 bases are TGCAGTGCTCCCGGGACTAGGACCTACGAG. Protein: CSAPGTRTYE. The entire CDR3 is CSAPGTRTYEQYF.

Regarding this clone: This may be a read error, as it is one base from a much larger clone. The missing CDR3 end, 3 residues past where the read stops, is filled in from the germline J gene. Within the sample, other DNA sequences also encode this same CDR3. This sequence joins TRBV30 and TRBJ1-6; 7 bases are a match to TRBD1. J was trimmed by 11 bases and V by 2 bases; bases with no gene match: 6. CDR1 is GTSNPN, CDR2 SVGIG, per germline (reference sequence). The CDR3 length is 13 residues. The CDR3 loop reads CAWSPQTGTPLHF. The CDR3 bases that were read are TGTGCCTGGAGTCCGCAGACAGGGACACCC.

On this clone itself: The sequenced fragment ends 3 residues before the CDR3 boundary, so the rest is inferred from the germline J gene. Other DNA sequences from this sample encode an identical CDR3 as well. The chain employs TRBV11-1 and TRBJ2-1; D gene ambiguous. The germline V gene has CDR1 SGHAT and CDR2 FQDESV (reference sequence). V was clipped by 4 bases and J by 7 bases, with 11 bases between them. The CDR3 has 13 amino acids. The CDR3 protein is CASSYKYKNEQFF. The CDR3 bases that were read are TGTGCCAGCAGCTACAAGTACAAAAATGAG.

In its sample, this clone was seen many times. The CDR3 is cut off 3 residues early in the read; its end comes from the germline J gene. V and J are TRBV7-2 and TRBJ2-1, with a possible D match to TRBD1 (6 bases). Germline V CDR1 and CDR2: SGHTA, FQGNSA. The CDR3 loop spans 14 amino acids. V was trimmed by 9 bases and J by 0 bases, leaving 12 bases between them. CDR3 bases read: TGTGCCAGTTCAGGGGATAGCTCCTACAATGAG. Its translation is CASSGDSSYNE. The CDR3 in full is CASSGDSSYNEQFF.

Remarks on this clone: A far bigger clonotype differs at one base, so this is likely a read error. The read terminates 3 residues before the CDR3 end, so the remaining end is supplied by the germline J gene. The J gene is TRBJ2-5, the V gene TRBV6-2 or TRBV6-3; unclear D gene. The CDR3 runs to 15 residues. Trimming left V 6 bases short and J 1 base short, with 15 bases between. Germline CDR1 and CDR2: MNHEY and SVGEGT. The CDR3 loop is CASRYTSIRQETQYF. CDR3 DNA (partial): TGTGCCAGCAGGTACACTTCAATACGCCAAGAGACC.

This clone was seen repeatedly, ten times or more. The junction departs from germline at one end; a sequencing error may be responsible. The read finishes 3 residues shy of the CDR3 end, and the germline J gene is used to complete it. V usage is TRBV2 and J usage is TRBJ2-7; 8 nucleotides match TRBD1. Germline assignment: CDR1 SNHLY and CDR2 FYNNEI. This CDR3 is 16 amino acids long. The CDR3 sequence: CASNEAGRQGAYEQYF. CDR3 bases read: TGTGCCAGCAATGAAGCGGGCCGGCAGGGGGCTTACGAG.

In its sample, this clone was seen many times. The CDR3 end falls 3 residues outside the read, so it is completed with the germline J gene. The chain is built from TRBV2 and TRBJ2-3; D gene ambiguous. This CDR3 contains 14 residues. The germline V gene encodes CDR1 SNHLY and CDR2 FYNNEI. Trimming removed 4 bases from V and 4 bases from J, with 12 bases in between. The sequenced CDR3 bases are TGTGCCAGCAGTGGGCAGAGTTGGTCAGATACG. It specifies CASSGQSWSDT. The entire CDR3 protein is CASSGQSWSDTQYF.

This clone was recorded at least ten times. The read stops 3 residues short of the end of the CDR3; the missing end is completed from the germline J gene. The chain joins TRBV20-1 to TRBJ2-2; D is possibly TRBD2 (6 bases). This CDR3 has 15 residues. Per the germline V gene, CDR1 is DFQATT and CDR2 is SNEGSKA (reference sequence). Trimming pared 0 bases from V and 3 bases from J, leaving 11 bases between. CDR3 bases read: TGCAGTGCTAGAGACCCGCGGGGTTACACCGGGGAG. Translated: CSARDPRGYTGE. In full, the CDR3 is CSARDPRGYTGELFF.

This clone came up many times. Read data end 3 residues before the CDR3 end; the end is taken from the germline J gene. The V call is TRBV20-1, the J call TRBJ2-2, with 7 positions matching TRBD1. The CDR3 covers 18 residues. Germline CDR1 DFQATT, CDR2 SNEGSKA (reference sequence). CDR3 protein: CSARDPLRTGGPNEKLFF. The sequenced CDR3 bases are TGCAGTGCTAGAGACCCCCTGAGGACAGGAGGCCCTAATGAAAAG.

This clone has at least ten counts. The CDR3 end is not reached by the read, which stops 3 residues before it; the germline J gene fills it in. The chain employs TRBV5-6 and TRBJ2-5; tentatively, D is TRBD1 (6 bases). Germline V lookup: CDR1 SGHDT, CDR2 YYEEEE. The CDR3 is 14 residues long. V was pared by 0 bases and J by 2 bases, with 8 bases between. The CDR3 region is CASSLGTVQETQYF. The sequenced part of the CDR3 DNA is TGTGCCAGCAGCTTGGGGACAGTTCAAGAGACC.

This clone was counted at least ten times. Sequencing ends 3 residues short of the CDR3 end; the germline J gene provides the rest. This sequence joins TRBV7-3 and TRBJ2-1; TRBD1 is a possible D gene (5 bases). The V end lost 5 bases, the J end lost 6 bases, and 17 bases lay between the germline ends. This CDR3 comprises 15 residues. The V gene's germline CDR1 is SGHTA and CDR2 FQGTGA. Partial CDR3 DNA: TGTGCCAGCAGCCCAGGGTCCTTCGGCTCCAATGAG. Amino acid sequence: CASSPGSFGSNE. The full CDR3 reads CASSPGSFGSNEQFF.

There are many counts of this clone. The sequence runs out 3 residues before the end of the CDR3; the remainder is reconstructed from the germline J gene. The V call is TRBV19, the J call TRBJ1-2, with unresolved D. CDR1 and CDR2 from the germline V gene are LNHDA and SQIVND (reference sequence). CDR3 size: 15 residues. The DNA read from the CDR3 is TGTGCCAGTAGTCTTAGCCCCCCCGCGGTGAGCGGC. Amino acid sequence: CASSLSPPAVSG. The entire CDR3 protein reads CASSLSPPAVSGYTF.

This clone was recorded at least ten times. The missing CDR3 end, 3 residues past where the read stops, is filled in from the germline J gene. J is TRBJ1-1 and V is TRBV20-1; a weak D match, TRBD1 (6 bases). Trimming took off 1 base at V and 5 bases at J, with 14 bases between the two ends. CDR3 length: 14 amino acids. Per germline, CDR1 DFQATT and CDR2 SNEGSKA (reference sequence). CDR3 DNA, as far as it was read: TGCAGTGCTAGAGTGGCAGGGGCAGAGACTGAA. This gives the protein CSARVAGAETE. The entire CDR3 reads CSARVAGAETEAFF.

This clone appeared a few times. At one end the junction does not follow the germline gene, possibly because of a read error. This CDR3 reads CASSLARGVLGYTF. The part of the CDR3 DNA that was read is TGTGCCAGCAGCCTAGCCCGGGGGGTTCTTGGC. The V gene is TRBV7-8, the J gene TRBJ1-2, with D maybe TRBD1 (5 bases). From the germline J gene comes the end of the CDR3, since the read stops 3 residues before it. The CDR3 contains 14 residues. The V gene's germline CDR1 is SGHVS and CDR2 FQNEAQ.

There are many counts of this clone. The CDR3 loop is CASSAPGTGGKNIQYF. CDR3 DNA (partial): TGTGCCAGTAGTGCCCCCGGGACAGGTGGCAAAAACATT. This sequence joins TRBV19 and TRBJ2-4, with 8 bases aligning to TRBD1. The read terminates 3 residues before the CDR3 end, so the remaining end is supplied by the germline J gene. CDR3 size: 16 residues. CDR1 and CDR2 from the germline V gene are LNHDA and SQIVND (reference sequence). Germline trimming cut 5 bases from V and 3 bases from J; bases unmatched to any gene: 9.

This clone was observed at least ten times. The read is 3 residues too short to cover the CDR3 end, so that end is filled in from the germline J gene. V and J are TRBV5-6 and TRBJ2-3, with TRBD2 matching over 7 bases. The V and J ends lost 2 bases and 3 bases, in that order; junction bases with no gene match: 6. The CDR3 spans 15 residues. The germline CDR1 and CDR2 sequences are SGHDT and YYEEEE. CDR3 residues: CASSFVPGGTDTQYF. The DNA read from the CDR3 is TGTGCCAGCAGCTTCGTCCCCGGGGGGACAGATACG.